A selection of T cell receptor beta chains follows, all from one sample in a study of CD8+ T cells in alopecia areata. Using immunoSEQ multiplex PCR, the repertoire was profiled, and TCRdb retains in-frame clones only, with some absent. The table has some 170,000 clones, 58% seen once. Sequencing was performed on CD4+ T cells sorted from blood, taken at approximately week 60, from a patient treated with tofacitinib. These receptors came from a human donor with alopecia areata. CDR3s include the opening cysteine and the closing phenylalanine or tryptophan. The D gene is left open where the match is weak. The size of a clone is reported for some rows only, either as once, few or many, or as a class for expanded clones.

size: few; J: TRBJ2-3; D: NA; V: TRBV18; CDR3: CASSPPGGQADTQYF; DNA: TGTGCCAGCTCACCACCGGGAGGTCAGGCAGATACGCAGTATTTT
size: NA; J: TRBJ2-1; D: NA; V: TRBV19; CDR3: CASIRSGGSYNEQFF; DNA: TGTGCCAGTATTCGTAGCGGAGGATCCTACAATGAGCAGTTCTTC
size: NA; J: TRBJ2-3; D: TRBD2; V: TRBV29-1; CDR3: CSVPGLAGVTDTQYF; DNA: TGCAGCGTTCCTGGACTAGCGGGGGTCACAGATACGCAGTATTTT
size: many; J: TRBJ2-1; D: TRBD2; V: TRBV11-2; CDR3: CASSLAGGWNEQFF; DNA: TGTGCCAGCAGCTTAGCGGGGGGGTGGAATGAGCAGTTCTTC
size: few; J: TRBJ2-7; D: TRBD1; V: TRBV5-1; CDR3: CASSWTGGEQYF; DNA: TGCGCCAGCAGCTGGACAGGGGGCGAGCAGTACTTC
size: NA; J: TRBJ2-3; D: TRBD2; V: TRBV5-1; CDR3: CASQRGPTDTQYF; DNA: TGCGCCAGCCAGCGGGGGCCGACAGATACGCAGTATTTT
size: NA; J: TRBJ2-1; D: TRBD1; V: TRBV27; CDR3: CASSPNYQTGGWLF; DNA: TGTGCCAGCAGTCCCAACTACCAGACAGGGGGCTGGCTCTTC
size: NA; J: TRBJ2-4; D: NA; V: TRBV6-5; CDR3: CASTGGTAIQYF; DNA: TGTGCCAGCACTGGGGGCACCGCCATTCAGTACTTC
size: NA; J: TRBJ2-5; D: NA; V: TRBV11-2; CDR3: CASSLYRETQYF; DNA: TGTGCCAGCAGCTTATATAGGGAGACCCAGTACTTC
size: NA; J: TRBJ2-7; D: NA; V: TRBV25-1; CDR3: CASSERMNEQYF; DNA: TGTGCCAGCAGTGAAAGAATGAACGAGCAGTACTTC
size: NA; J: TRBJ2-3; D: TRBD2; V: TRBV2; CDR3: CASSEVVLLAGSTDTQYF; DNA: TGTGCCAGCAGTGAAGTGGTCCTACTAGCGGGGAGCACAGATACGCAGTATTTT
size: few; J: TRBJ2-3; D: TRBD2; V: TRBV29-1; CDR3: CSERTSGTSTDTQYF; DNA: TGCAGCGAAAGGACTAGCGGGACCAGCACAGATACGCAGTATTTT
size: NA; J: TRBJ2-5; D: NA; V: TRBV29-1; CDR3: CSSERGSGTQYF; DNA: TGCAGCTCTGAACGGGGCTCAGGGACCCAGTACTTC
size: NA; J: TRBJ2-1; D: NA; V: TRBV23-1; CDR3: CATPGPKVYNEQFF; DNA: TGCGCCACGCCCGGGCCTAAAGTCTACAATGAGCAGTTCTTC
size: few; J: TRBJ2-7; D: NA; V: TRBV4-2; CDR3: CASSHRRGEQYF; DNA: TGTGCCAGCAGCCATAGGAGGGGGGAGCAGTACTTC
size: NA; J: TRBJ2-4; D: NA; V: TRBV29-1; CDR3: CSVALRLPPIQYF; DNA: TGCAGCGTTGCCCTGCGGCTGCCTCCCATTCAGTACTTC
size: NA; J: TRBJ1-1; D: TRBD1; V: TRBV6-6; CDR3: CASSGRTGVDTEAFF; DNA: TGTGCCAGCAGTGGCCGGACAGGGGTCGACACTGAAGCTTTCTTT
size: few; J: TRBJ2-3; D: TRBD2; V: TRBV5-1; CDR3: CASSLALAGGTDTQYF; DNA: TGCGCCAGCAGCTTGGCCCTAGCGGGGGGCACAGATACGCAGTATTTT
size: NA; J: TRBJ1-1; D: NA; V: TRBV6-5; CDR3: CASSYSPTGPEAFF; DNA: TGTGCCAGCAGTTACTCCCCGACAGGCCCTGAAGCTTTCTTT
size: NA; J: TRBJ2-5; D: NA; V: TRBV15; CDR3: CATSRGETQYF; DNA: TGTGCCACCAGCAGGGGAGAGACCCAGTACTTC
size: NA; J: TRBJ1-2; D: TRBD1; V: TRBV30; CDR3: CAWNRDRGNYGYTF; DNA: TGTGCCTGGAACCGGGACAGGGGGAACTATGGCTACACCTTC
size: NA; J: TRBJ1-2; D: NA; V: TRBV30; CDR3: CAWDVMRDGYTF; DNA: TGTGCCTGGGACGTAATGAGAGATGGCTACACCTTC
size: NA; J: TRBJ2-7; D: NA; V: TRBV30; CDR3: CAWSVSQVYEQYF; DNA: TGTGCCTGGAGTGTGTCCCAGGTCTACGAGCAGTACTTC
size: NA; J: TRBJ1-3; D: TRBD1; V: TRBV7-2; CDR3: CASSRRDRVSGNTIYF; DNA: TGTGCCAGCAGCCGCCGGGACAGGGTCTCTGGAAACACCATATATTTT
size: NA; J: TRBJ1-1; D: NA; V: TRBV4-1; CDR3: CASSQDLGRMNTEAFF; DNA: TGCGCCAGCAGCCAAGATCTAGGGCGGATGAACACTGAAGCTTTCTTT
size: NA; J: TRBJ2-5; D: TRBD1; V: TRBV6-6; CDR3: CASSRNRGETQYF; DNA: TGTGCCAGCAGTCGGAACAGGGGCGAGACCCAGTACTTC
size: NA; J: TRBJ1-5; D: TRBD1; V: TRBV29-1; CDR3: CSVGGTDNQPQHF; DNA: TGCAGCGTTGGAGGGACAGACAATCAGCCCCAGCATTTT
size: NA; J: TRBJ2-7; D: NA; V: TRBV18; CDR3: CASSPQGQHFNEQYF; DNA: TGTGCCAGCTCACCCCAAGGACAGCACTTCAACGAGCAGTACTTC
size: once; J: TRBJ1-3; D: TRBD1; V: TRBV6-1; CDR3: CAIGTTGAGNTIYF; DNA: TGTGCCATCGGAACTACAGGGGCTGGAAACACCATATATTTT
size: once; J: TRBJ2-3; D: NA; V: TRBV9; CDR3: CASSVYTDTQYF; DNA: TGTGCCAGCAGCGTATACACAGATACGCAGTATTTT
size: NA; J: TRBJ1-2; D: TRBD1; V: TRBV7-9; CDR3: CASSLLQGEAYGYTF; DNA: TGTGCCAGCAGCTTATTACAGGGGGAGGCCTATGGCTACACCTTC
size: once; J: TRBJ1-2; D: NA; V: TRBV28; CDR3: CASSRDTNYGYTF; DNA: TGTGCCAGCAGTCGGGACACTAACTATGGCTACACCTTC
size: few; J: TRBJ1-6; D: TRBD1; V: TRBV2; CDR3: CASSTKGGTGNSPLHF; DNA: TGTGCCAGCAGTACCAAGGGAGGGACAGGGAATTCACCCCTCCACTTT
size: NA; J: TRBJ1-1; D: TRBD1; V: TRBV6-5; CDR3: CASSYTGGPFNEAFF; DNA: TGTGCCAGCAGTTACACAGGGGGCCCGTTTAATGAAGCTTTCTTT
size: NA; J: TRBJ1-1; D: NA; V: TRBV27; CDR3: CASSDRPNTEAFF; DNA: TGTGCCAGCAGTGACAGACCGAACACTGAAGCTTTCTTT
size: NA; J: TRBJ2-4; D: NA; V: TRBV2; CDR3: CASSERLSTKNIQYF; DNA: TGTGCCAGCAGTGAACGGCTGTCAACCAAAAACATTCAGTACTTC
size: NA; J: TRBJ1-4; D: TRBD1; V: TRBV18; CDR3: CASSPPDRGQGKLFF; DNA: TGTGCCAGCTCACCTCCCGACAGGGGGCAGGGAAAACTGTTTTTT
size: few; J: TRBJ1-1; D: NA; V: TRBV7-9; CDR3: CASSFEGTEAFF; DNA: TGTGCCAGCAGCTTCGAAGGGACTGAAGCTTTCTTT
size: NA; J: TRBJ1-2; D: NA; V: TRBV15; CDR3: CATSRDDFGSADYGYTF; DNA: TGTGCCACCAGCAGAGATGATTTCGGCAGCGCGGACTATGGCTACACCTTC
size: NA; J: TRBJ2-1; D: TRBD2; V: TRBV9; CDR3: CASSPIAGGPREQFF; DNA: TGTGCCAGCAGCCCCATAGCGGGGGGGCCTCGCGAGCAGTTCTTC
size: NA; J: TRBJ2-5; D: TRBD2; V: TRBV7-6; CDR3: CASNLLGGGETQYF; DNA: TGTGCCAGCAACCTACTTGGCGGGGGAGAGACCCAGTACTTC
size: NA; J: TRBJ1-5; D: TRBD1; V: TRBV5-1; CDR3: CASSSPGQGWQPQHF; DNA: TGCGCCAGCAGCTCACCGGGACAGGGGTGGCAGCCCCAGCATTTT
size: NA; J: TRBJ1-2; D: NA; V: TRBV29-1; CDR3: CSVGLGQGYGYTF; DNA: TGCAGCGTTGGCCTAGGGCAGGGCTATGGCTACACCTTC
size: NA; J: TRBJ1-2; D: TRBD1; V: TRBV6-6; CDR3: CASSYSTGVGYTF; DNA: TGTGCCAGCAGTTACTCGACAGGGGTTGGCTACACCTTC
size: NA; J: TRBJ1-2; D: NA; V: TRBV29-1; CDR3: CSVEPKTGLYGYTF; DNA: TGCAGCGTTGAACCCAAGACGGGACTCTATGGCTACACCTTC